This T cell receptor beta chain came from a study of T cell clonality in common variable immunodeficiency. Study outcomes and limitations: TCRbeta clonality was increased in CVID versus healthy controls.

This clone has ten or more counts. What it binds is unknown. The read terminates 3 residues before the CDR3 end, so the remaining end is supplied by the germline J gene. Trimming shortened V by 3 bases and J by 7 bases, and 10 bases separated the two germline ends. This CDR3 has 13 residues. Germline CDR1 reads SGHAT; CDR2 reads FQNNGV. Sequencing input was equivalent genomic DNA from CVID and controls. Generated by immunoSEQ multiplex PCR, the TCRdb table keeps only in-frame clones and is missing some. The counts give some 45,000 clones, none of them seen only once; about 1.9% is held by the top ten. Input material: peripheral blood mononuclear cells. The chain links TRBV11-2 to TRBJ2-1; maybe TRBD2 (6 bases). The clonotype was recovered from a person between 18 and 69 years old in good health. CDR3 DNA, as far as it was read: TGTGCCAGCAGCTTCCTAGCGTTGAATGAG. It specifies CASSFLALNE. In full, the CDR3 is CASSFLALNEQFF.